The 5 T cell receptor beta chains given below trace back to one sample, sequenced in a study of response to subunit inactivated influenza vaccine. One entry per CDR3 protein, called by TCRdb with MiXCR from the RT-PCR reads. The sample holds about 520,000 distinct CDR3 sequences, roughly 23% seen once. The specimen comprised CD4+ T cells sorted from PBMCs, sampled approximately 5 days after vaccination. These receptor sequences come from a man aged 45-65 years who received an inactivated influenza vaccine.

Relative to its sample, this clonotype is medium-sized. CDR3 in DNA: TGTGCCAGCAGTGTGGACAGGGGTTCACCCCTCCACTTT. Protein product: CASSVDRGSPLHF. V gene TRBV7-2 combines with J gene TRBJ1-6; TRBD1 matches 9 bases. The CDR3 consists of 13 residues. Germline V lookup: CDR1 SGHTA, CDR2 FQGNSA. The trim removed 6 bases at V and 9 bases at J, leaving 3 bases unmatched.

This clonotype was found a few times. The chain uses TRBV10-3 and TRBJ2-1; D gene uncertain. The V gene's germline CDR1 is ENHRY and CDR2 SYGVKD. The germline V and J ends were trimmed by 6 bases and 5 bases, with 14 bases remaining between them. There are 14 residues in the CDR3. As DNA, the CDR3 is TGTGCCATCAGGGAATATGGGGTTAACAATGAGCAGTTCTTC. It translates to CAIREYGVNNEQFF.

This clonotype was seen only a few times. The V gene is TRBV4-1, the J gene TRBJ2-1, with 11 bases fitting TRBD1. The V gene end was trimmed by 4 bases and the J gene end by 10 bases; junction bases not matched to a gene: 9. This CDR3 comprises 15 residues. Germline values: CDR1 MGHRA, CDR2 YSYEKL. CDR3 in amino acids: CASSRWRTGGGEQFF. CDR3 coding DNA: TGCGCCAGCAGCCGATGGCGGACAGGGGGCGGGGAGCAGTTCTTC.

The V gene is TRBV7-2, the J gene TRBJ2-4; possible D gene TRBD1, 7 bases. Trimming removed 5 bases from V and 7 bases from J, with 15 bases in between. CDR1 is SGHTA and CDR2 is FQGNSA in the germline V gene. This CDR3 region has 14 residues. DNA for the CDR3: TGTGCCAGCAGCCCAGGGGGGACAGCTAACATTCAGTACTTC. Its protein is CASSPGGTANIQYF.

This clonotype has more than one count but fewer than ten. The rearrangement joins TRBV11-2 to TRBJ2-1; D is unclear. The germline V gene encodes CDR1 SGHAT and CDR2 FQNNGV. This CDR3 region has 13 residues. V shed 5 bases and J shed 9 bases, with 14 bases lying between them. The CDR3 spells CASSPYSRTEQFF. The CDR3 region has the DNA TGTGCCAGCAGCCCCTATAGCAGAACTGAGCAGTTCTTC.